The 7 T cell receptor beta chains reported below all come from one sample, sequenced in a study of blood T cell repertoires in COVID-19. Measured with immunoSEQ multiplex PCR; TCRdb has only the in-frame clones, and not every one. The sample contains approximately 280,000 clones, 85% to 90% of which appear only once. The sample was PBMCs or T cells enriched from blood (not recorded which). Receptor source: a woman aged 18 to 35 with acute COVID-19.

The chain employs TRBV28 and TRBJ2-2; TRBD2 matches 10 bases. Germline CDR1 MDHEN, CDR2 SYDVKM. The CDR3 is 20 residues long. The V and J ends lost 3 bases and 1 base, in that order; junction bases with no gene match: 14. CDR3 sequence (DNA): TGTGCCAGCAGTTTGGGAGTGGGGCTAGCGGGAGTCGGGAACACCGGGGAGCTGTTTTTT. It encodes CASSLGVGLAGVGNTGELFF.

The chain employs TRBV3-1 (or the pseudogene TRBV3-2) and TRBJ2-7, with a tentative D call TRBD1 (6 bases). This CDR3 is 16 amino acids long. Deletions cut 3 bases from V and 2 bases from J, with 17 bases between. The germline V gene encodes CDR1 LGHDT and CDR2 YNNKEL (reference sequence). The CDR3 region is CASSHLRAGATYEQYF. The CDR3 DNA sequence: TGTGCCAGCAGCCATTTGAGGGCAGGGGCTACCTACGAGCAGTACTTC.

This clone appeared a single time. The genes are TRBV5-1 and TRBJ1-4; possible D gene TRBD1, 5 bases. Germline CDR1 reads SGHRS; CDR2 reads YFSETQ. The CDR3 sequence is 14 residues long. V was shortened by 5 bases and J by 3 bases, with 11 bases between the two germline ends. The CDR3 DNA sequence: TGCGCCAGCAGTCCAGGGAGGGCTAATGAAAAACTGTTTTTT. Amino acid sequence: CASSPGRANEKLFF. The entire variable domain, with the rest obtained from reference TRBV5-1 and TRBJ1-4, is as follows: KAGVTQTPRYLIKTRGQQVTLSCSPISGHRSVSWYQQTPGQGLQFLFEYFSETQRNKGNFPGRFSGRQFSNSRSEMNVSTLELGDSALYLCASSPGRANEKLFFGSGTQLSVL.

The J gene is TRBJ1-5, the V gene TRBV6-5; tentative D call: TRBD1 (5 bases). The CDR3 has 14 amino acids. Germline V lookup: CDR1 MNHEY, CDR2 SVGAGI. Trimming removed 2 bases at V and 1 base at J, with 6 bases between. The CDR3, as DNA: TGTGCCAGCAGTTACGACAGCAGCAATCAGCCCCAGCATTTT. It yields the protein CASSYDSSNQPQHF.

This clone was seen once. This chain links TRBV2 with TRBJ2-5, with a tentative D call TRBD2 (5 bases). This CDR3 has 14 residues. The V end was cut by 7 bases, the J end by 4 bases, with 16 bases between. Germline CDR1 SNHLY, CDR2 FYNNEI. CDR3 coding DNA: TGTGCCAGCAACCACTTCCGGGAACTAGAGACCCAGTACTTC. Protein product: CASNHFRELETQYF.

The CDR3 DNA is TGTGCCAGCAGCGAAACAGGGCTTCGTGGGAACAAAAACATTCAGTACTTC. Translation: CASSETGLRGNKNIQYF. The chain recombines TRBV9 with TRBJ2-4, with TRBD1 as a possible D gene (6 bases). The CDR3 contains 17 residues. In germline, CDR1 is SGDLS, CDR2 YYNGEE. The V gene lost 3 bases and the J gene lost 3 bases, with 19 bases spanning the gap.

The rearrangement uses TRBV3-1 (or the pseudogene TRBV3-2) and TRBJ1-3; D remains unclear. Trimming took 4 bases from V and 4 from J, leaving 11 bases between them. The germline gives CDR1 LGHDT, CDR2 YNNKEL (reference sequence). This CDR3 is 14 amino acids long. DNA of the CDR3: TGTGCCAGCAGCCTTGGGGAGGCCGGAAACACCATATATTTT. Protein product: CASSLGEAGNTIYF.